This T cell receptor (beta chain) was captured in a study of cytotoxic CD8 clonotypes in ibrutinib-treated CLL. Study outcomes and limitations: Pretreatment clonality was elevated relative to age-matched healthy donors and paralleled circulating CD8+ T-cell counts. Clonotypes that were public were uncommon, and they contracted or stayed stable on treatment.

Sequencing used immunoSEQ multiplex PCR; TCRdb keeps in-frame clones, though not all of them. Found here are roughly 42,000 clones, 65% to 70% of them singletons; the top ten hold 7%. This CDR3 spans 15 amino acids. The germline V gene encodes CDR1 LNHDA and CDR2 SQIVND (reference sequence). V gave up 5 bases and J gave up 5 bases, with 18 bases separating them. As to this clone: Antigen: not known.

The TCR sequence derives from a human donor with chronic lymphocytic leukemia. This specimen was PBMCs, taken at disease progression, from a patient treated with ibrutinib. The gene calls are TRBV19 and TRBJ1-2; D remains ambiguous. The CDR3 bases are TGTGCCAGTAGTTCCTCCACCTCGATCGGGTATGGCTACACCTTC. Its translation: CASSSSTSIGYGYTF.